This is a list of T cell receptor beta chains from one sample in a study of shared clonotypes between healthy human individuals. Using immunoSEQ multiplex PCR, the repertoire was profiled, and TCRdb retains in-frame clones only, with some absent. The repertoire holds about 1.1 million clones, with approximately 80% as singletons. The specimen sequenced was memory CD4+ T cells from PBMCs. These receptors all come from a man younger than 30 in good health. Some clones in this sample may be carry-over from other donors' samples. Both conserved end residues are part of each CDR3. The order of the fields is D gene, V gene, clone size, J gene, CDR3 DNA, CDR3 protein. The D gene is left open where the match is weak. Clone size is stated in some rows and not others, as once, few, many or a class when expanded.

D gene: NA; V gene: TRBV19; clone size: NA; J gene: TRBJ1-5; CDR3 DNA: TGTGCCAGTAGGAGCCTCGGCCGGACTAGCAATCAGCCCCAGCATTTT; CDR3 protein: CASRSLGRTSNQPQHF
D gene: NA; V gene: TRBV2; clone size: once; J gene: TRBJ2-1; CDR3 DNA: TGTGCCAGCAGGGATACTAGTGTGGCAGTTCGGGAGCGGTTCTTC; CDR3 protein: CASRDTSVAVRERFF
D gene: TRBD1; V gene: TRBV14; clone size: NA; J gene: TRBJ2-2; CDR3 DNA: TGTGCCAGCCGGGGAACAGGGGGCACCACCGGGGAGCTGTTTTTT; CDR3 protein: CASRGTGGTTGELFF
D gene: NA; V gene: TRBV19; clone size: NA; J gene: TRBJ2-4; CDR3 DNA: TGTGCCAGTAGTATAGGACTAGCCAAAAACATTCAGTACTTC; CDR3 protein: CASSIGLAKNIQYF
D gene: TRBD2; V gene: TRBV6-6; clone size: few; J gene: TRBJ2-7; CDR3 DNA: TGTGCCAGCAGTTACCCTAGCGGGATGAGCTACGAGCAGTACTTC; CDR3 protein: CASSYPSGMSYEQYF
D gene: NA; V gene: TRBV4-2; clone size: NA; J gene: TRBJ1-2; CDR3 DNA: TGTGCCAGCAGCCAAGACGAGACATCCGCCTATGGCTACACCTTC; CDR3 protein: CASSQDETSAYGYTF
D gene: TRBD2; V gene: TRBV7-9; clone size: few; J gene: TRBJ2-7; CDR3 DNA: TGTGCCAGCAGCTTAGTCCTAGCGGGGGCCTACGAGCAGTACTTC; CDR3 protein: CASSLVLAGAYEQYF
D gene: NA; V gene: TRBV5-6; clone size: few; J gene: TRBJ2-7; CDR3 DNA: TGTGCCAGCAGCCGAGGCGGGACCCCACCCTACGAGCAGTACTTC; CDR3 protein: CASSRGGTPPYEQYF
D gene: TRBD1; V gene: TRBV30; clone size: NA; J gene: TRBJ1-2; CDR3 DNA: TGTGCCTGGACGCCCTCAGGCAGGGGGCTAACTTCGTGCTTC; CDR3 protein: CAWTPSGRGLTSCF
D gene: NA; V gene: TRBV5-1; clone size: NA; J gene: TRBJ2-6; CDR3 DNA: TGCGCCAGCAGCTATGACCCCAGCTCTGGGGCCAACGTCCTGACTTTC; CDR3 protein: CASSYDPSSGANVLTF
D gene: NA; V gene: TRBV7-9; clone size: NA; J gene: TRBJ1-4; CDR3 DNA: TGTGCCAGCAGCTTAGCCCACGCAGCAAGTGAAAAACTGTTTTTT; CDR3 protein: CASSLAHAASEKLFF
D gene: NA; V gene: TRBV5-6; clone size: NA; J gene: TRBJ1-6; CDR3 DNA: TGTGCCAGCAGCTTAAGTGCGCACTATAATTCACCCCTCCACTTT; CDR3 protein: CASSLSAHYNSPLHF
D gene: NA; V gene: TRBV10-3; clone size: NA; J gene: TRBJ2-1; CDR3 DNA: TGTGCCATCAGCGCCCGCGGAGGATCCTACAATGAGCAGTTCTTC; CDR3 protein: CAISARGGSYNEQFF
D gene: TRBD1; V gene: TRBV19; clone size: NA; J gene: TRBJ1-1; CDR3 DNA: TGTGCCAGTAGTACCTTGGGACAGATGAACACTGAAGCTTTCTTT; CDR3 protein: CASSTLGQMNTEAFF
D gene: NA; V gene: TRBV27; clone size: few; J gene: TRBJ1-5; CDR3 DNA: TGTGCCAGCAGTTTAAAGGGGGGAGGCAATCAGCCCCAGCATTTT; CDR3 protein: CASSLKGGGNQPQHF
D gene: TRBD1; V gene: TRBV6-1; clone size: NA; J gene: TRBJ2-3; CDR3 DNA: TGTGCCAGTGGTGGCGGGACAGGCTCGGGGACGCAGTATTTT; CDR3 protein: CASGGGTGSGTQYF
D gene: TRBD2; V gene: TRBV9; clone size: NA; J gene: TRBJ2-5; CDR3 DNA: TGTGCCAGCAGCGTAGCTCCAGTGGGGACTAGCGGCCAAGAGACCCAGTACTTC; CDR3 protein: CASSVAPVGTSGQETQYF
D gene: TRBD1; V gene: TRBV5-4; clone size: NA; J gene: TRBJ2-5; CDR3 DNA: TGTGCCAGCAGCTTGCAGGGGGCGGGGGAGACCCAGTACTTC; CDR3 protein: CASSLQGAGETQYF
D gene: NA; V gene: TRBV28; clone size: few; J gene: TRBJ2-1; CDR3 DNA: TGTGCCAGCAGAGGCGACTCCTACAATGAGCAGTTCTTC; CDR3 protein: CASRGDSYNEQFF
D gene: TRBD2; V gene: TRBV14; clone size: NA; J gene: TRBJ2-7; CDR3 DNA: TGTGCCAGCAGCAAGGGACTAGTGAGCTACGAGCAGTACTTC; CDR3 protein: CASSKGLVSYEQYF
D gene: NA; V gene: TRBV7-2; clone size: NA; J gene: TRBJ1-1; CDR3 DNA: TGTGCCAGCAGCTTATTAATGAACACTGAAGCTTTCTTT; CDR3 protein: CASSLLMNTEAFF
D gene: NA; V gene: TRBV10-3; clone size: NA; J gene: TRBJ2-5; CDR3 DNA: TGTGCCATCAGTGCCTCCGGTGGCCAAGAGACCCAGTACTTC; CDR3 protein: CAISASGGQETQYF
D gene: NA; V gene: TRBV5-1; clone size: NA; J gene: TRBJ2-7; CDR3 DNA: TGCGCCAGCAGCCCAGGGAGCTACTACGAGCAGTACTTC; CDR3 protein: CASSPGSYYEQYF
D gene: NA; V gene: TRBV4-3; clone size: NA; J gene: TRBJ2-3; CDR3 DNA: TGCGCCAGCAGCCAAGATTATATCATAGGGCGTACAGATACGCAGTATTTT; CDR3 protein: CASSQDYIIGRTDTQYF